This TCR beta chain was recovered during a study of identical twins. V shed 5 bases and J shed 6 bases, with 17 bases lying between them. Per the germline V gene, CDR1 is SEHNR and CDR2 is FQNEAQ (reference sequence). CDR3 length equals 15 residues. This clonotype has more than one count but fewer than ten. TCRdb re-derived calls from the 5' RACE reads in MiXCR, one entry per CDR3 protein. This table has 550,000 to 800,000 distinct CDR3 sequences, just over 7% appearing once. These data were also filed under a second study, of yellow fever vaccine responses in identical twins.

The receptor's source is a woman younger than 30 in good health. Material for sequencing was PBMCs. The J gene is TRBJ2-1, the V gene TRBV7-9; TRBD2 is a possible D gene (6 bases). CDR3 region: CASSSEWGEANEQFF. DNA of the CDR3: TGTGCCAGCAGCAGCGAGTGGGGGGAAGCCAATGAGCAGTTCTTC.